The 21 T cell receptor beta chains below all came from one sample that was sequenced in a study of blood T cells in healthy people across ages. Together with a sample-barcoded 5' primer, a J-beta primer mix was included in a second PCR lasting about 6 to 11 cycles. A single record per CDR3 protein comes from TCRdb applying MiXCR to the 5' RACE reads. The repertoire has about 570,000 distinct CDR3 sequences, 27% of them found once; the top ten carry less than 20%. Sequencing was carried out using blood. The source of these receptors is an older woman in good health.

The rearrangement uses TRBV4-3 and TRBJ2-4, with a weak D call TRBD2 (5 bases). Deletions cut 1 base from V and 4 bases from J, with 23 bases between. The germline gives CDR1 LGHNA, CDR2 YSLEER. This CDR3 has 19 amino acids. As DNA, the CDR3 is TGCGCCAGCAGCCAAGTTTATTTGTCGTCGGATGGAGGAAAAAACATTCAGTACTTC. It codes for CASSQVYLSSDGGKNIQYF.

The sample holds a few counts of this clonotype. The chain recombines TRBV9 with TRBJ1-1; weak D call: TRBD1 (5 bases). Germline V CDR1 and CDR2: SGDLS, YYNGEE. There are 15 residues in the CDR3. V was clipped by 3 bases and J by 0 bases, with 12 bases between them. For the CDR3, the DNA is TGTGCCAGCAGCGCCATGGGACGGGTGAACACTGAAGCTTTCTTT. Translated: CASSAMGRVNTEAFF.

Only a few counts were recorded for this clonotype. The chain uses TRBV28 and TRBJ1-2; 7 nucleotides line up with TRBD1. The CDR3 is made up of 15 amino acids. Germline V lookup: CDR1 MDHEN, CDR2 SYDVKM. V shed 5 bases and J 6 bases; nucleotides not matched to a gene: 12. The CDR3 DNA follows: TGTGCCAGCAGTCCTCCGACAGGGATAAACAATGGCTACACCTTC. It yields the protein CASSPPTGINNGYTF.

The chain combines TRBV12-3 or TRBV12-4 with TRBJ2-5; D not resolved. CDR3 length equals 12 residues. Trimming took 2 bases from V and 13 from J, leaving 14 bases between them. DNA for the CDR3: TGTGCCAGCAGTTTACAGCTCCCATGGACGTACTTC. It translates to CASSLQLPWTYF.

CDR3 nucleotides: TGTGCCAGCAGCTTGCCGCCGGGACAGGGAGACAATGAGCAGTTCTTC. This gives the protein CASSLPPGQGDNEQFF. V is TRBV5-4 and J is TRBJ2-1; 9 nucleotides match TRBD1. V was clipped by 1 base and J by 5 bases; unmatched bases: 7. Per the germline V gene, CDR1 is SGHNT and CDR2 is YYREEE (reference sequence). The CDR3 covers 16 residues.

This clonotype was observed once. The chain combines TRBV7-2 with TRBJ1-5, with D unresolved. There are 13 residues in the CDR3. Trimming pared 4 bases from V and 4 bases from J, leaving 8 bases between. From germline, CDR1 is SGHTA and CDR2 FQGNSA. The DNA of the CDR3 is TGTGCCAGCAGCTCGACTCTAAATCAGCCCCAGCATTTT. Protein: CASSSTLNQPQHF. Full variable domain (outside the CDR3, taken from reference TRBV7-2 and TRBJ1-5): GAGVSQSPSNKVTEKGKDVELRCDPISGHTALYWYRQSLGQGLEFLIYFQGNSAPDKSGLPSDRFSAERTGGSVSTLTIQRTQQEDSAVYLCASSSTLNQPQHFGDGTRLSIL.

The chain employs TRBV12-3 or TRBV12-4 and TRBJ1-4; 7 bases align to TRBD1. The CDR3 is made up of 14 amino acids. V gave up 3 bases and J gave up 10 bases; unmatched junction bases: 8. The CDR3 coding sequence is TGTGCCAGCAGTTTCATGGGACAGAGAGGAAAACTGTTTTTT. This gives the protein CASSFMGQRGKLFF.

The chain recombines TRBV6-2 or TRBV6-3 with TRBJ1-2; D call uncertain. This CDR3 contains 13 residues. Per the germline V gene, CDR1 is MNHEY and CDR2 is SVGEGT. Trimming stripped 2 bases from V and 8 bases from J, with 12 bases between. The CDR3 protein is CASSYEEGYGYTF. The CDR3 DNA reads as TGTGCCAGCAGTTACGAGGAGGGATACGGCTACACCTTC.

The rearrangement joins TRBV7-2 to TRBJ1-4; 9 nucleotides match TRBD1. With V trimmed by 3 bases and J by 7 bases, 9 bases remained unmatched. This CDR3 has 16 residues. CDR1 and CDR2 from the germline V gene are SGHTA and FQGNSA. The CDR3 loop is CASSFEGQGKGEKLFF. The CDR3 coding sequence is TGTGCCAGCAGCTTCGAAGGACAGGGGAAAGGTGAAAAACTGTTTTTT.

The V call is TRBV21-1, the J call TRBJ1-1; the table assigns TRBD1, which was not confirmed against the DNA. TRBV21-1 is tagged as a pseudogene. CDR3 length equals 15 residues. CDR3 nucleotide sequence: TGTGCCAGCAGCTCCCGGGCCGTCCTGAACACTGAAGCTTTCTTT. This encodes CASSSRAVLNTEAFF.

This chain joins TRBV7-2 and TRBJ2-5; no firm D call. Looked up from germline, CDR1 is SGHTA and CDR2 is FQGNSA. Trimming cost V 2 bases and J 5 bases, with 9 bases left between them. CDR3 length: 13 residues. CDR3 sequence: CASSLNSRETQYF. The CDR3 coding sequence is TGTGCCAGCAGCTTAAATTCCCGGGAGACCCAGTACTTC.

The chain links TRBV10-3 to TRBJ2-5, with 15 bases aligning to TRBD2. V dropped 3 bases and J dropped 5; count of bases not matched to a gene: 10. The CDR3 runs 18 residues. Germline values: CDR1 ENHRY, CDR2 SYGVKD. In DNA, the CDR3 is TGTGCCATCAGTGACCCACGGACTAGCGGGGGGGCCGATGAGACCCAGTACTTC. This sequence encodes CAISDPRTSGGADETQYF.

This clonotype came up a few times. A clone one base away is much larger, so this may be a read error. The chain uses TRBV7-3 and TRBJ2-1; D gene unclear. CDR1 SGHTA and CDR2 FQGTGA come from the germline V gene. The CDR3 has 13 amino acids. The V and J ends lost 2 bases and 6 bases respectively, with 8 bases between them. The CDR3 DNA follows: TGTGCCAGCAGCTTATCTAGTTGCAATGAGCAGTTCTTC. This encodes CASSLSSCNEQFF.

The V gene is TRBV10-3, the J gene TRBJ1-5, with D perhaps TRBD1 (6 bases). CDR3 length equals 14 residues. Germline CDR1 reads ENHRY; CDR2 reads SYGVKD. The V end was cut by 10 bases, the J end by 5 bases, with 18 bases between. The CDR3 DNA sequence: TGTGCCACCACCCCGACAGGTCCGGATCAGCCCCAGCATTTT. Translating gives CATTPTGPDQPQHF.

Concerning this clonotype: Since the CDR3 does not end with the conserved phenylalanine or tryptophan, this likely comes from a read error. The chain couples TRBV3-1 to TRBJ1-1, with 10 positions matching TRBD1. CDR1 and CDR2 (germline): LGHDT, YNNKEL (reference sequence). J gave up 5 bases and V 4 bases, and 4 bases lay outside the gene matches. The CDR3 totals 14 residues. CDR3 in DNA: TGTGCCAGCAGCCCCGGGACAGGGGAGACTGAAGCTTTCTCT. Translated, it gives CASSPGTGETEAFS.

This clonotype has only a few counts. Here the CDR3 reads CASTRDLYGYTF. CDR3 DNA: TGTGCCAGCACCAGAGATCTTTATGGCTACACCTTC. This chain joins TRBV7-9 and TRBJ1-2; D not resolved. This CDR3 has 12 residues. Germline V gene lookup returns CDR1 SEHNR and CDR2 FQNEAQ (reference sequence). The V end was cut by 7 bases, the J end by 5 bases, with 11 bases between. The variable domain in full, completed from reference TRBV7-9 and TRBJ1-2, reads DTGVSQNPRHKITKRGQNVTFRCDPISEHNRLYWYRQTLGQGPEFLTYFQNEAQLEKSRLLSDRFSAERPKGSFSTLEIQRTEQGDSAMYLCASTRDLYGYTFGSGTRLTVV.

This chain links TRBV7-8 with TRBJ2-4, with 8 bases lining up with TRBD2. Trimming took 5 bases from V and 0 from J; bases not matched to a gene: 6. Germline-derived CDR1 and CDR2 are SGHVS and FQNEAQ. The CDR3 consists of 16 residues. The DNA for the CDR3 is TGTGCCAGCAGCACGGGACTAGGCGTAGCCAAAAACATTCAGTACTTC. Translating gives CASSTGLGVAKNIQYF.

This clonotype was picked up a small number of times. The rearrangement joins TRBV7-8 to TRBJ2-3; D may be TRBD1 or TRBD2 (5 bases each). V was trimmed by 7 bases and J by 2 bases, leaving 16 bases between them. The V gene's germline CDR1 is SGHVS and CDR2 FQNEAQ. The CDR3 extends over 15 amino acids. In DNA form, the CDR3 reads TGTGCCAGCACCCAAGGCTCCGGGGCCACAGATACGCAGTATTTT. Residues: CASTQGSGATDTQYF.

J is TRBJ1-1 and V is TRBV6-2 or TRBV6-3, with 7 bases fitting TRBD1. CDR3 size: 16 residues. J lost 0 bases, V lost 2 bases, and 6 bases had no gene match. In germline, CDR1 is MNHEY, CDR2 SVGEGT. The CDR3 sequence is CASSYDRDRMNTEAFF. CDR3 nucleotides: TGTGCCAGCAGTTACGACAGGGATAGGATGAACACTGAAGCTTTCTTT.

This clonotype was counted only a few times. The chain is built from TRBV10-3 and TRBJ1-2; unclear D gene. The germline V gene has CDR1 ENHRY and CDR2 SYGVKD. The CDR3 runs 11 residues. V lost 8 bases and J lost 6, with 10 bases in between. In DNA, the CDR3 is TGTGCCATCGGATCTGTCCATGGCTACACCTTC. Protein: CAIGSVHGYTF.

This chain connects TRBV20-1 to TRBJ2-5, with 10 positions matching TRBD2. With the DNA end fitting TRBJ2-1 better, the J assignment may be wrong. This CDR3 spans 13 amino acids. Per germline, CDR1 DFQATT and CDR2 SNEGSKA (reference sequence). CDR3 sequence (DNA): TGCAGTGCTACTAGCGGGGGCCTCAATGAGCAGTTCTTC. Its protein is CSATSGGLNEQFF.